This T cell receptor beta chain was sequenced in a study of T cell repertoires in aging, cancer and after chemotherapy. Study as a whole: Clear clonal overlap appeared across healthy donor samples taken over several months to years. Overall study findings and caveats: The repertoire data cannot show anything about immunological memory following chemotherapy. Compared with age-matched healthy donors, untreated hematological or solid cancer patients showed higher blood TCR clonality. In healthy donors, age-related TCR diversity loss mainly reflected lost richness.

Peripheral blood genomic DNA, not sorted cells or RNA, was the template. A mixed TRB-A/B primer pool amplified rearranged TRB by multiplex touch-down PCR. TCRdb reanalysed the multiplex PCR reads using MiXCR and keeps one entry per CDR3 protein. Of about 5,200 distinct CDR3 sequences listed, 25% to 30% are singletons. The germline CDR1 and CDR2 sequences are SQVTM and ANQGSEA. Trimming removed 3 bases at V and 1 base at J, with 6 bases between. There are 12 residues in the CDR3. This clonotype rates as medium-sized (0.01 to 0.1%). Antigen specificity is unknown. The sample consisted of blood. V usage is TRBV29-1 and J usage is TRBJ1-1; D remains unclear. This receptor was taken from a human donor in good health. The CDR3 DNA sequence: TGCAGCGTTGAGGCAGAGAACACTGAAGCTTTCTTT. Translating it yields CSVEAENTEAFF.